The source of this T cell receptor beta chain is a study of CD8+CD57+ T cells in acquired aplastic anemia (dated by TCRdb to between 2018 and 2020). Describing the broader study: On average, sorted CD4+ and CD8+ cells yielded around 3.4 ug of extracted DNA, with a range of roughly 0.18 to 30 ug. Mean read counts for healthy donor samples were 8.5 million to 10.8 million for CD4+ cells and some 12 million for CD8+ cells.

Broad study findings and their caveats: Patients and healthy controls showed no significant difference in CD8+ Simpson's diversity (P=0.060). Although roughly 29 CD8+ CDR3 sequences were shared by patients and controls, these sequences appeared highly expressed in patients and within the immunodominant clones of patients.

TCR beta VDJ combination and CDR3 sequence profiling used genomic DNA as the template. An Illumina HiSeq 2000 was used for TCR repertoire sequencing. Turning to the authors' computational methods: Repertoire assessment relied on Simpson's diversity index, CDR3 size and DJ length profiles, and TRBV/TRBJ rearrangement plots. Whichever DNA sequence was most abundant in the deep sequencing data was defined as the immunodominant clone. CDR3 amino acid sequences were screened for sharing across subjects and were compared with published repertoires and the VDJdb database. The public reads were quality trimmed at Q25 with fastp and then assembled into clones with MiXCR by TCRdb, keeping productive beta chains. CDR3 protein sequences are deduplicated, and each keeps its most common genes and DNA. None of the V and J calls come from the authors' own analysis; TCRdb made them. The sample includes 55,000 to 80,000 distinct CDR3 sequences, with 54% observed a single time. 6.5% to 9.5% of the sample comes from the top ten.

The study deep-sequenced TCR repertoires of sorted CD4+ and CD8+ blood T cells from severe aplastic anemia patients and healthy subjects. Ficoll-Paque density gradient centrifugation was used to isolate peripheral blood mononuclear cells. CD4+ and CD8+ T cells were sorted by FACS or magnetic beads before DNA extraction. This clonotype was counted only a few times. Its antigen remains undetermined. The input lacks base qualities; no much larger clone sits a single base away. CDR1 is given as DFQATT and CDR2 as SNEGSKA, both from the germline V gene (reference sequence). V is clipped by 3 bases and J by 5 bases, and the sequence between their germline boundaries is 10 bases long. The CDR3 numbers 12 residues from cysteine through phenylalanine. The sequence is cut down to CDR3 DNA, 36 bases in frame from base 1.

This receptor was taken from a human donor in good health, serving as a control. The chain is assembled from TRBV20-1 and TRBJ2-5; the D gene could be either TRBD1 or TRBD2, each agreeing at 5 bases. Sample: sorted CD4+, CD8+, or CD8+CD57+ T cells (not recorded which) from PBMCs. The DNA sequence is given as TGCAGTGCTAGTGTGGGGGAGGAGACCCAGTACTTC. It translates as CSASVGEETQYF.